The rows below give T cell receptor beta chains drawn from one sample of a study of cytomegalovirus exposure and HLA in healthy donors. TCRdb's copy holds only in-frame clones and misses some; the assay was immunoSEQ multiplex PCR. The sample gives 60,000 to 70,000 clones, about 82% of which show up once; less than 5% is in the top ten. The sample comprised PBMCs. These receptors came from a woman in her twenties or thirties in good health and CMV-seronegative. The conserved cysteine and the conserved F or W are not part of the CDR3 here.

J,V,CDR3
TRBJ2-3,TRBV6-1,ASSGGHTDTQY
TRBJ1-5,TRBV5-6,ASSLGRGKPQH
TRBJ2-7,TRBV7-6,ASSLGAQGGYEQY
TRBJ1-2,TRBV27,ASSGQGNSGYT
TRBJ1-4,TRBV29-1,SVGTIRGHDEKLF
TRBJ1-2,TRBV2,ASRGGTGVPGYT
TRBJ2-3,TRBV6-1,ASRWDFSTDTQY
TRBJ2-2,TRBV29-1,SVATGRSKNTGELF
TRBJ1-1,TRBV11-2,ASSFADRGEAF
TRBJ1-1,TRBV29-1,SVEEPGVGHTEAF
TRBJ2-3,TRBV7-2,ASSRAEVAGGPDTQY
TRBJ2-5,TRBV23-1,ASSQSDLGRAEETQY
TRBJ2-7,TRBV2,ASSELTGHRFYEQY
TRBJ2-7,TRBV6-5,ASSYSKGRGYEQY
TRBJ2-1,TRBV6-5,ASSDRGGDNEQF
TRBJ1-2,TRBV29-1,SVATGGLGGYT
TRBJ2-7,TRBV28,ASSPAGGSSYEQY
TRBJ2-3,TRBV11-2,ASSFMSEAPQY
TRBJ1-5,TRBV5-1,ASSLEGGGQPQH
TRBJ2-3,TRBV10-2,ASSRSGGSTDTQY
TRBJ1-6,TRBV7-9,ASSLVAGVDSPLH
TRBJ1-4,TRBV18,ASSPPLDSRHEKLF
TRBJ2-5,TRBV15,ATSRDRAGQETQY
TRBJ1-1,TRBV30,AGSGFLGTEAF
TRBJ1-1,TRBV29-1,SVEALGTGTEAF
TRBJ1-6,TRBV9,ASSVLNSPLH
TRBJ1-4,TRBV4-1,ASSRAEATNEKLF
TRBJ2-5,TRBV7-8,ASSLARELKGTGWETQY